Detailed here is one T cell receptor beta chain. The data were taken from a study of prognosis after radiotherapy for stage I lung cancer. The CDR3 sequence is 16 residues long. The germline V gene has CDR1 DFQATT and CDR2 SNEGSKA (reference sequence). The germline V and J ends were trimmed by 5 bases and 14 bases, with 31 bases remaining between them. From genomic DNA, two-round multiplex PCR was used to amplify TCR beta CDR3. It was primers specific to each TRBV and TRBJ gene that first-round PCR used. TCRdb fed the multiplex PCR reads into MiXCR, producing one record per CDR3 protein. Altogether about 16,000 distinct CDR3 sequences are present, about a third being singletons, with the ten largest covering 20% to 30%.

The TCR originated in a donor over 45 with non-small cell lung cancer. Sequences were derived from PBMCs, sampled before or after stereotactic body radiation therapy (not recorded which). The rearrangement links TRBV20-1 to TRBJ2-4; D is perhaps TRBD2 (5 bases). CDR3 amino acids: CSAALRNSLAKKIKYF. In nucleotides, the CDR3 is TGCAGTGCTGCCCTCCGGAACTCCCTAGCCAAAAAAATTAAGTACTTC.